These 20 T cell receptor beta chains were all obtained from the same sample, sequenced in a study of shared clonotypes between healthy human individuals. Here immunoSEQ multiplex PCR was the method, and the copy in TCRdb shows in-frame clones only, minus some. The sample has around 530,000 clones, roughly four fifths seen once. Input material: PBMCs. The receptor set was obtained from a woman aged 40 to 50 in good health. Some clones in this sample may be carry-over from other donors' samples.

This clone has only a few counts. The rearrangement joins TRBV16 to TRBJ1-1, with 7 bases fitting TRBD1. CDR1 is KGHSY and CDR2 is FQNENV in the germline V gene. J was trimmed by 0 bases and V by 2 bases; bases with no gene match: 6. This CDR3 has 16 residues. The CDR3 loop is CASSQGPGGLNTEAFF. The CDR3 bases are TGTGCCAGCAGCCAAGGGCCAGGGGGGTTGAACACTGAAGCTTTCTTT.

The rearrangement uses TRBV7-2 and TRBJ2-2, with TRBD1 as a possible D gene (6 bases). CDR3 length: 16 residues. Germline values: CDR1 SGHTA, CDR2 FQGNSA. V lost 1 base, J lost 4 bases, and 13 bases lay in between. The CDR3 DNA reads as TGTGCCAGCAGCTTAGTGCCGACCAGGGGCACCGGGGAGCTGTTTTTT. Amino acid sequence: CASSLVPTRGTGELFF.

This sequence joins TRBV5-4 and TRBJ2-4; 8 positions match TRBD1. Germline-derived CDR1 and CDR2 are SGHNT and YYREEE (reference sequence). V was pared by 4 bases and J by 7 bases, with 10 bases of the junction left unmatched. The CDR3 runs 15 residues. The CDR3 loop reads CASSRSRQGYNIQYF. CDR3 in DNA: TGTGCCAGCAGCCGTTCGCGACAGGGGTACAACATTCAGTACTTC. Full variable domain (missing parts from reference TRBV5-4 and TRBJ2-4): ETGVTQSPTHLIKTRGQQVTLRCSSQSGHNTVSWYQQALGQGPQFIFQYYREEENGRGNFPPRFSGLQFPNYSSELNVNALELDDSALYLCASSRSRQGYNIQYFGAGTRLSVL.

The chain recombines TRBV9 with TRBJ1-4; D is perhaps TRBD1 (5 bases). V lost 3 bases to trimming and J lost 2 bases, with 17 bases between them. The CDR3 extends over 17 amino acids. Looked up from germline, CDR1 is SGDLS and CDR2 is YYNGEE. In nucleotides, the CDR3 is TGTGCCAGCAGCGGCCTCGACCCAGGGTTGACTAATGAAAAACTGTTTTTT. This sequence encodes CASSGLDPGLTNEKLFF.

V gene TRBV30 combines with J gene TRBJ2-1, with TRBD2 identical over 9 bases. Germline V gene data show CDR1 as GTSNPN and CDR2 as SVGIG (reference sequence). V lost 4 bases, J lost 6 bases, and 10 bases stayed unmatched. The CDR3 length is 15 residues. CDR3 in DNA: TGTGCCTGGAATCCAGCGCTAGCGGGACTCAATGAGCAGTTCTTC. Translating it yields CAWNPALAGLNEQFF.

V and J are TRBV30 and TRBJ1-2, with D uncertain. The CDR3 is made up of 14 amino acids. Trimming cost V 3 bases and J 4 bases, with 15 bases left between them. From germline, CDR1 is GTSNPN and CDR2 SVGIG (reference sequence). DNA for the CDR3: TGTGCCTGGAGACCACGAGCCTGGGGCTATGGCTACACCTTC. Translated, it gives CAWRPRAWGYGYTF.

The J gene is TRBJ1-5, the V gene TRBV5-6, with 12 bases that match TRBD1. The CDR3 is made up of 16 amino acids. Germline V gives CDR1 SGHDT, CDR2 YYEEEE. V gave up 3 bases and J gave up 5 bases; unmatched junction bases: 6. The CDR3 sequence: CASSSTGTGGDQPQHF. CDR3 in DNA: TGTGCCAGCAGCTCAACCGGGACAGGGGGCGATCAGCCCCAGCATTTT.

The rearrangement joins TRBV7-9 to TRBJ1-5; 7 bases match TRBD1. The CDR3 runs to 15 residues. Germline CDR1 is SEHNR and CDR2 is FQNEAQ (reference sequence). Trimming at V came to 5 bases and at J to 2 bases, leaving 6 bases not matched to a gene. CDR3 bases: TGTGCCAGCAGCCCAGGGGGTTTGGGCAATCAGCCCCAGCATTTT. Translating it yields CASSPGGLGNQPQHF.

The chain carries TRBV7-9 and TRBJ1-1; D may be TRBD1 (5 bases). V shed 5 bases and J shed 1 base, with 14 bases lying between them. There are 15 residues in the CDR3. Germline V gene sequence: CDR1 SEHNR, CDR2 FQNEAQ (reference sequence). CDR3 nucleotides: TGTGCCAGCAGCAAATCCGGGGGGACGAACACTGAAGCTTTCTTT. Translation: CASSKSGGTNTEAFF.

This clone was detected only once. The chain combines TRBV5-1 with TRBJ2-2, with 7 positions matching TRBD2. Germline V gene lookup returns CDR1 SGHRS and CDR2 YFSETQ. V was pared by 4 bases and J by 4 bases, with 13 bases of the junction left unmatched. CDR3 length: 17 amino acids. CDR3 loop: CASSLTPPGGGTGELFF. In DNA form, the CDR3 reads TGCGCCAGCAGCCTCACACCCCCGGGCGGGGGCACCGGGGAGCTGTTTTTT.

This clone was picked up a small number of times. This chain joins TRBV18 and TRBJ2-7; perhaps TRBD1 as D (6 bases). Looked up from germline, CDR1 is KGHSH and CDR2 is LQKENI. This CDR3 comprises 14 residues. V lost 1 base and J lost 6, with 13 bases in between. The CDR3 spells CASSPQGAGAEQYF. CDR3 nucleotide sequence: TGTGCCAGCTCACCACAGGGCGCAGGGGCCGAGCAGTACTTC.

Comment on this clone: Other DNA sequences in this specimen translate into the identical CDR3. J is TRBJ2-7 and V is TRBV20-1, with D unclear. Trimming shortened V by 5 bases and J by 6 bases, and 8 bases separated the two germline ends. Germline V gene lookup returns CDR1 DFQATT and CDR2 SNEGSKA (reference sequence). CDR3 length: 10 residues. The CDR3 sequence: CSAPLGEQYF. The CDR3 region has the DNA TGCAGTGCTCCATTAGGCGAGCAGTACTTC.

The chain couples TRBV11-1 to TRBJ2-6; D uncertain. The CDR3 has 13 amino acids. Germline loops: CDR1 SGHAT, CDR2 FQDESV (reference sequence). Trimming shortened V by 3 bases and J by 4 bases, and 4 bases separated the two germline ends. The CDR3 DNA is TGTGCCAGCAGCTTTTCCGGGGCCAACGTCCTGACTTTC. Translation gives CASSFSGANVLTF.

The V gene is TRBV5-1, the J gene TRBJ1-4; no reliable D call. The CDR3 contains 15 residues. Germline V gene sequence: CDR1 SGHRS, CDR2 YFSETQ. Trimming took off 0 bases at V and 6 bases at J, with 12 bases between the two ends. The CDR3 is CASSLEGRRDEKLFF. Written as DNA, the CDR3 is TGCGCCAGCAGCTTGGAGGGCCGGAGGGATGAAAAACTGTTTTTT.

In its sample, this clone was seen once. The chain is built from TRBV6-4 and TRBJ1-2; D ambiguous. This CDR3 region has 14 residues. V shed 7 bases and J shed 7 bases, with 19 bases lying between them. In germline, CDR1 is MRHNA, CDR2 SNTAGT. CDR3 sequence (DNA): TGTGCCAGCACCCCACGCGCGGATCATGGTGGCTACACCTTC. Its protein is CASTPRADHGGYTF.

Remarks on this clone: This could be a read error, since a much larger clone is one nucleotide away. The chain employs TRBV30 and TRBJ1-2; 9 bases fit TRBD1. Germline CDR1 and CDR2: GTSNPN and SVGIG (reference sequence). The CDR3 has 14 amino acids. The CDR3 here is CAWRWTGAGYCYTF. The CDR3 DNA is TGTGCCTGGAGGTGGACAGGGGCGGGCTATTGCTACACCTTC.

J is TRBJ1-5 and V is TRBV28, with 8 nucleotides matching TRBD1. V shed 6 bases and J 5 bases; nucleotides not matched to a gene: 12. This CDR3 comprises 16 residues. The V gene's germline CDR1 is MDHEN and CDR2 SYDVKM. CDR3 in amino acids: CASRGSRGLGDQPQHF. DNA for the CDR3: TGTGCCAGCAGGGGTAGCAGGGGGCTAGGAGATCAGCCCCAGCATTTT.

This clone was observed once. The chain is built from TRBV7-9 and TRBJ2-7, with D possibly matching TRBD1 (6 bases). The CDR3 loop spans 14 amino acids. Trimming took off 3 bases at V and 6 bases at J, with 15 bases between the two ends. The V gene's germline CDR1 is SEHNR and CDR2 FQNEAQ (reference sequence). Here the CDR3 reads CASSFPPGVSEQYF. As DNA, the CDR3 is TGTGCCAGCAGCTTCCCTCCAGGGGTTAGCGAGCAGTACTTC.

The V and J genes are TRBV7-2 and TRBJ2-1; 11 positions match TRBD1. Germline CDR1 and CDR2: SGHTA and FQGNSA. Losses at the gene ends were 5 bases for V and 4 bases for J; bases not matched to a gene: 4. The CDR3 extends over 15 amino acids. The CDR3 nucleotides read TGTGCCAGCAGCCCGGGACAGGGGGTTTACAATGAGCAGTTCTTC. Its protein product is CASSPGQGVYNEQFF.

The CDR3 region is CASSPIDGTSGSYEQYF. CDR3 in DNA: TGCGCCAGCAGCCCTATAGACGGGACTAGCGGTTCCTACGAGCAGTACTTC. The chain carries TRBV4-1 and TRBJ2-7; 11 bases agree with TRBD2. The germline V gene encodes CDR1 MGHRA and CDR2 YSYEKL. The trim removed 4 bases at V and 1 base at J, leaving 9 bases unmatched. The CDR3 loop spans 17 amino acids.